What follows describes a single T cell receptor beta chain. Its antigen is not identified. The CDR3 contains 15 residues. Trimming shortened V by 2 bases and J by 2 bases, and 12 bases separated the two germline ends. PCR was performed a second time for about 6 to 12 cycles using a sample-barcoded 5' primer and a J-beta primer mix. One entry per CDR3 protein results from TCRdb running MiXCR on the 5' RACE reads. The sample shows about 730,000 distinct CDR3 sequences, roughly two fifths of them seen only once. This sample is drawn from a study of blood T cells in healthy people across ages. Study context: Template switching recovered approximately one barcoded beta molecule for every two T cells.

General study findings and limits: The fall in TCR beta diversity per million T cells was roughly linear with age.

Isolation recovered at least 6.5 million PBMCs from every sample. The chain combines TRBV12-3 or TRBV12-4 with TRBJ2-5; D possibly corresponds to TRBD1 (6 bases). The sequenced sample consisted of blood. The sequence derives from a woman aged 60-75 years in good health. The chain's CDR3 is CASSLIGRGQETQYF. The CDR3 coding sequence is TGTGCCAGCAGTTTAATAGGCAGGGGACAAGAGACCCAGTACTTC.